The 13 T cell receptor beta chains in this list originate from one sample, sequenced in a study of T-cell reconstitution after alpha-beta-depleted transplantation in children. As it was prepared, the TCRbeta library received unique molecular identifiers. TCRdb reprocessed the PCR reads via MiXCR and lists one record per CDR3 protein. The sample holds about 340,000 distinct CDR3 sequences, 10% to 13% seen once. Material: PBMCs from the stem cell graft donor, obtained from the stem cell graft. These TCRs come from a human donor who donated a stem cell graft to a child with acute lymphoblastic leukemia.

This clonotype was counted many times. V and J are TRBV4-1 and TRBJ2-7; D not resolved. The length of the CDR3 is 13 residues. Trimming took 3 bases from V and 0 from J, leaving 6 bases between them. Germline V gene lookup returns CDR1 MGHRA and CDR2 YSYEKL. CDR3: CASSHGSSYEQYF. CDR3 bases: TGCGCCAGCAGCCACGGTAGCTCCTACGAGCAGTACTTC.

This clonotype has a handful of counts. The chain carries TRBV5-1 and TRBJ2-2; D is unresolved. V dropped 1 base and J dropped 2 bases, with 9 bases sitting between them. Germline CDR1 is SGHRS and CDR2 is YFSETQ. The CDR3 runs 15 residues. The CDR3 loop is CASSLSTTNTGELFF. The CDR3 nucleotides are TGCGCCAGCAGCTTGAGTACTACTAACACCGGGGAGCTGTTTTTT. Using reference TRBV5-1 and TRBJ2-2 for the parts outside the CDR3, the full variable domain is KAGVTQTPRYLIKTRGQQVTLSCSPISGHRSVSWYQQTPGQGLQFLFEYFSETQRNKGNFPGRFSGRQFSNSRSEMNVSTLELGDSALYLCASSLSTTNTGELFFGEGSRLTVL.

CDR3 nucleotide sequence: TGTGCCAGCAGCCCCGGACACCTCTATGGCTACACCTTC. It yields the protein CASSPGHLYGYTF. V usage is TRBV7-2 and J usage is TRBJ1-2; a possible D gene is TRBD1 (5 bases). Germline-derived CDR1 and CDR2 are SGHTA and FQGNSA. V was clipped by 5 bases and J by 4 bases, with 11 bases between them. The CDR3 is 13 residues long.

This clonotype was detected many times. The rearrangement uses TRBV4-3 and TRBJ2-3, with 10 bases that match TRBD2. CDR3 length: 16 amino acids. From germline, CDR1 is LGHNA and CDR2 YSLEER. The ends lost 2 bases at V and 6 bases at J; junction bases unmatched: 8. The CDR3 DNA reads as TGCGCCAGCAGCCAATTAACTAGCGGGATTTCGGATACGCAGTATTTT. Amino acid sequence: CASSQLTSGISDTQYF.

Concerning this clonotype: With a much larger clone just one base away, this may be a read error. The chain links TRBV6-1 to TRBJ2-1, with 7 nucleotides matching TRBD2. The CDR3 spans 15 residues. The germline V gene has CDR1 MNHNS and CDR2 SASEGT. V shed 3 bases and J 0 bases; nucleotides not matched to a gene: 2. The CDR3: CASSDGGSSYNEQFF. The CDR3 region has the DNA TGTGCCAGCAGTGATGGCGGGAGCTCCTACAATGAGCAGTTCTTC.

This clonotype turned up a few times. The chain employs TRBV28 and TRBJ1-5; no clear D gene. Deletions cut 7 bases from V and 0 bases from J, with 13 bases between. The CDR3 runs 15 residues. The germline CDR1 and CDR2 sequences are MDHEN and SYDVKM. The CDR3 DNA reads TGTGCCAGCAAACGCTGGCTGGGTAGCAATCAGCCCCAGCATTTT. This codes for CASKRWLGSNQPQHF.

The rearrangement joins TRBV24-1 to TRBJ1-5; D is undetermined. The CDR3 spans 13 residues. Trimming shortened V by 10 bases and J by 1 base, and 10 bases separated the two germline ends. The germline CDR1 and CDR2 sequences are KGHDR and SFDVKD. The CDR3 protein is CATATDSNQPQHF. The CDR3 DNA follows: TGTGCCACGGCCACGGACAGCAATCAGCCCCAGCATTTT.

This clonotype showed up just a few times. This chain links TRBV7-9 with TRBJ2-5; no clear D gene. Germline CDR1 reads SEHNR; CDR2 reads FQNEAQ (reference sequence). The CDR3 spans 15 residues. Deletions cut 4 bases from V and 0 bases from J, with 12 bases between. CDR3 protein: CASSYGAVNQETQYF. For the CDR3, the DNA is TGTGCCAGCAGCTACGGAGCCGTAAACCAAGAGACCCAGTACTTC.

This clonotype was seen only a few times. J is TRBJ1-5 and V is TRBV20-1; no clear D. Trimming removed 1 base from V and 6 bases from J, with 13 bases in between. From germline, CDR1 is DFQATT and CDR2 SNEGSKA (reference sequence). The CDR3 length is 14 residues. This CDR3 is CSARVGSPTQPQHF. CDR3 DNA sequence: TGCAGTGCTAGAGTAGGTTCGCCCACTCAGCCCCAGCATTTT.

This rearrangement joins TRBV5-6 to TRBJ2-4; 7 bases match TRBD1. The V gene's germline CDR1 is SGHDT and CDR2 YYEEEE. Unmatched junction bases numbered 5, after V lost 4 bases and J lost 7 bases. The CDR3 runs 13 residues. The CDR3, as DNA: TGTGCCAGCAGCCCGACAGGGCTGAACATTCAGTACTTC. Translating gives CASSPTGLNIQYF. Full variable domain (missing parts from reference TRBV5-6 and TRBJ2-4): DAGVTQSPTHLIKTRGQQVTLRCSPKSGHDTVSWYQQALGQGPQFIFQYYEEEERQRGNFPDRFSGHQFPNYSSELNVNALLLGDSALYLCASSPTGLNIQYFGAGTRLSVL.

Here the CDR3 reads CATSDNTPTGTSGNTDTQYF. The CDR3 nucleotides are TGTGCCACCAGTGATAACACACCAACCGGGACTAGCGGAAACACAGATACGCAGTATTTT. The chain employs TRBV24-1 and TRBJ2-3; 11 bases are shared with TRBD2. The CDR3 runs 20 residues. V lost 3 bases to trimming and J lost 2 bases; unmatched junction nucleotides: 15. Germline V gene sequence: CDR1 KGHDR, CDR2 SFDVKD.

This clonotype has only a few counts. The V call is TRBV7-9, the J call TRBJ1-5, with D unclear. The V gene lost 4 bases and the J gene lost 9 bases, with 10 bases spanning the gap. Looked up from germline, CDR1 is SEHNR and CDR2 is FQNEAQ (reference sequence). This CDR3 comprises 12 residues. The CDR3 loop reads CASSSDTRPQHF. DNA for the CDR3: TGTGCCAGCAGCTCAGACACAAGGCCCCAGCATTTT.

The chain combines TRBV7-9 with TRBJ2-5; 9 bases map to TRBD1. The CDR3 is made up of 16 amino acids. Germline V CDR1 and CDR2: SEHNR, FQNEAQ (reference sequence). The junction had 9 bases not matched to a gene; V was cut back by 2 bases and J by 5 bases. The CDR3, as DNA: TGTGCCAGCAGCTTACAGCCGGGACAGGGTGGGGAGACCCAGTACTTC. Its protein product is CASSLQPGQGGETQYF.